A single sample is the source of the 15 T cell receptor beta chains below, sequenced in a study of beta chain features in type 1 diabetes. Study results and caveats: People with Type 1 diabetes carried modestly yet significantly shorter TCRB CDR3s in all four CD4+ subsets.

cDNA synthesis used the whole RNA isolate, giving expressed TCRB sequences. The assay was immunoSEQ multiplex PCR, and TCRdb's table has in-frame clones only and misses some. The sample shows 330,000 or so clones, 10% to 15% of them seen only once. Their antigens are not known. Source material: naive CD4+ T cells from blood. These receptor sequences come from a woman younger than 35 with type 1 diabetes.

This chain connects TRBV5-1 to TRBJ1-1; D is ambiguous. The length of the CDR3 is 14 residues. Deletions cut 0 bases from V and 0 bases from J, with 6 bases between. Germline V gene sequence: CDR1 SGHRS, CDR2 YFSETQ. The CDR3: CASSLDYMNTEAFF. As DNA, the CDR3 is TGCGCCAGCAGCTTGGATTACATGAACACTGAAGCTTTCTTT.

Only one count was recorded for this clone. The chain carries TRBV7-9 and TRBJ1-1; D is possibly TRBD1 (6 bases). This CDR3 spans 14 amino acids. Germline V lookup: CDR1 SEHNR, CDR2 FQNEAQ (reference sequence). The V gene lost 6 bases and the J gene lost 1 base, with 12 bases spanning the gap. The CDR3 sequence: CASSTQGGNTEAFF. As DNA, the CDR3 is TGTGCCAGCAGTACACAAGGGGGGAACACTGAAGCTTTCTTT.

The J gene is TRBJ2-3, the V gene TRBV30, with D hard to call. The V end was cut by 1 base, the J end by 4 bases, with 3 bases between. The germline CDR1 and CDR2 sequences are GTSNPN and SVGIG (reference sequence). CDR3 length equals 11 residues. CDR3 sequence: CAWSASDTQYF. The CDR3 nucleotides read TGTGCCTGGAGTGCCTCAGATACGCAGTATTTT.

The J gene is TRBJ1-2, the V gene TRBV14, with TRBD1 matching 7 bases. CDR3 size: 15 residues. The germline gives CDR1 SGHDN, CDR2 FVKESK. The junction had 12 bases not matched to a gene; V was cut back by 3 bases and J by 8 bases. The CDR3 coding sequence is TGTGCCAGCAGCCACCGTGAGGGACAGAATCGCGGCTACACCTTC. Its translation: CASSHREGQNRGYTF.

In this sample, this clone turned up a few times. The CDR3 region has the DNA TGTGCCAGCAGCGTAGCTAGGGGACTAGCGGGATTCAGGAATGAGCAGTTCTTC. Encoded protein: CASSVARGLAGFRNEQFF. V gene TRBV9 combines with J gene TRBJ2-1; 13 bases fit TRBD2. There are 18 residues in the CDR3. Per germline, CDR1 SGDLS and CDR2 YYNGEE. J gave up 7 bases and V 0 bases, and 10 bases lay outside the gene matches.

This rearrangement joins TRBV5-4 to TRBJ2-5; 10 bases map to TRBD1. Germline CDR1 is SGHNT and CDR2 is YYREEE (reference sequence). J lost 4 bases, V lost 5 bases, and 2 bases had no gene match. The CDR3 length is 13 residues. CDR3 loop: CASSWDRGETQYF. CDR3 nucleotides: TGTGCCAGCAGTTGGGACAGGGGAGAGACCCAGTACTTC.

CDR3 sequence: CASSQGASGNTIYF. CDR3 bases: TGTGCCAGCTCACAAGGGGCCTCTGGAAACACCATATATTTT. The chain recombines TRBV18 with TRBJ1-3; D might be TRBD1 (5 bases). The germline CDR1 and CDR2 sequences are KGHSH and LQKENI. The CDR3 is made up of 14 amino acids. The V end lost 4 bases, the J end lost 0 bases, and 7 bases lay between the germline ends.

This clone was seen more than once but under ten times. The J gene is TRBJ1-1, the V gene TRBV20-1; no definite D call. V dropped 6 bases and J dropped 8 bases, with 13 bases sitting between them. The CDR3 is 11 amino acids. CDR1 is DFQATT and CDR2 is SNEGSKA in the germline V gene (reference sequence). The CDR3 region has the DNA TGCAGTGCCCAGCGGAGTTTAGAAGCTTTCTTT. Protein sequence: CSAQRSLEAFF.

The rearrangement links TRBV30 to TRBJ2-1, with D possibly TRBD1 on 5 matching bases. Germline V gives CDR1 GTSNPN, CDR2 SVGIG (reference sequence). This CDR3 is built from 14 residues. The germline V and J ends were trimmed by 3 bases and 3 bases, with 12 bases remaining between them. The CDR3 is CAWSAGYGYNEQFF. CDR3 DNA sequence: TGTGCCTGGAGCGCAGGGTACGGCTACAATGAGCAGTTCTTC. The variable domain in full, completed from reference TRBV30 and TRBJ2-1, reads SQTIHQWPATLVQPVGSPLSLECTVEGTSNPNLYWYRQAAGRGLQLLFYSVGIGQISSEVPQNLSASRPQDRQFILSSKKLLLSDSGFYLCAWSAGYGYNEQFFGPGTRLTVL.

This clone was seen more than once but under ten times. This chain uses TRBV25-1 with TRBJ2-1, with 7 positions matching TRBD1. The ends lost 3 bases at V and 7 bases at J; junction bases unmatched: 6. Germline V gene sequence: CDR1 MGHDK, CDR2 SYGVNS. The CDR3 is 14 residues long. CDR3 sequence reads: CASSEPGQRNEQFF. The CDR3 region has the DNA TGTGCCAGCAGTGAGCCGGGACAGAGGAATGAGCAGTTCTTC.

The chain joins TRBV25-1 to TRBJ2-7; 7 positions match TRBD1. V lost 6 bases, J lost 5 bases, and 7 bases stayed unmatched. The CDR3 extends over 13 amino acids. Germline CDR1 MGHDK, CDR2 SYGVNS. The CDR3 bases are TGTGCCAGCAGCCGACAGGGTTGGGACGAGCAGTACTTC. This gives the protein CASSRQGWDEQYF.

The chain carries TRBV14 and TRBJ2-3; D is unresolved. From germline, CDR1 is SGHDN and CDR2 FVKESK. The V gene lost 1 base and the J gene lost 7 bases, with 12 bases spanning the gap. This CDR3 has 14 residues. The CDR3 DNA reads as TGTGCCAGCAGCCAAGTCTCCTCAGTTAATACGCAGTATTTT. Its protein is CASSQVSSVNTQYF.

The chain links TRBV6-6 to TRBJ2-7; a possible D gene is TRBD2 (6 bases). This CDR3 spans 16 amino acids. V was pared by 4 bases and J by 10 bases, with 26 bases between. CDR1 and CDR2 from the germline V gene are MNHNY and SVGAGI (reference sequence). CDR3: CASSSQSAGPPLSQYF. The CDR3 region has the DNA TGTGCCAGCAGTTCCCAATCAGCGGGTCCTCCCCTCTCCCAGTACTTC.

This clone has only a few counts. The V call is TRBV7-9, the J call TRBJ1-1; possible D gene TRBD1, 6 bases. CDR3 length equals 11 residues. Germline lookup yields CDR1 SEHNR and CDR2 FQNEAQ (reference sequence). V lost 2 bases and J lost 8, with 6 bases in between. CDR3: CASSLTGEAFF. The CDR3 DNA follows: TGTGCCAGCAGCTTAACAGGGGAAGCTTTCTTT.

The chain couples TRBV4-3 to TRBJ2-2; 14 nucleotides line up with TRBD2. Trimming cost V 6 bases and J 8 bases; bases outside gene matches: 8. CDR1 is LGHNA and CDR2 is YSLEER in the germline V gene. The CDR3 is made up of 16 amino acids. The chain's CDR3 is CASRPGLAGGRGELFF. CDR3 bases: TGCGCCAGCAGGCCCGGACTAGCGGGAGGTCGGGGGGAGCTGTTTTTT.